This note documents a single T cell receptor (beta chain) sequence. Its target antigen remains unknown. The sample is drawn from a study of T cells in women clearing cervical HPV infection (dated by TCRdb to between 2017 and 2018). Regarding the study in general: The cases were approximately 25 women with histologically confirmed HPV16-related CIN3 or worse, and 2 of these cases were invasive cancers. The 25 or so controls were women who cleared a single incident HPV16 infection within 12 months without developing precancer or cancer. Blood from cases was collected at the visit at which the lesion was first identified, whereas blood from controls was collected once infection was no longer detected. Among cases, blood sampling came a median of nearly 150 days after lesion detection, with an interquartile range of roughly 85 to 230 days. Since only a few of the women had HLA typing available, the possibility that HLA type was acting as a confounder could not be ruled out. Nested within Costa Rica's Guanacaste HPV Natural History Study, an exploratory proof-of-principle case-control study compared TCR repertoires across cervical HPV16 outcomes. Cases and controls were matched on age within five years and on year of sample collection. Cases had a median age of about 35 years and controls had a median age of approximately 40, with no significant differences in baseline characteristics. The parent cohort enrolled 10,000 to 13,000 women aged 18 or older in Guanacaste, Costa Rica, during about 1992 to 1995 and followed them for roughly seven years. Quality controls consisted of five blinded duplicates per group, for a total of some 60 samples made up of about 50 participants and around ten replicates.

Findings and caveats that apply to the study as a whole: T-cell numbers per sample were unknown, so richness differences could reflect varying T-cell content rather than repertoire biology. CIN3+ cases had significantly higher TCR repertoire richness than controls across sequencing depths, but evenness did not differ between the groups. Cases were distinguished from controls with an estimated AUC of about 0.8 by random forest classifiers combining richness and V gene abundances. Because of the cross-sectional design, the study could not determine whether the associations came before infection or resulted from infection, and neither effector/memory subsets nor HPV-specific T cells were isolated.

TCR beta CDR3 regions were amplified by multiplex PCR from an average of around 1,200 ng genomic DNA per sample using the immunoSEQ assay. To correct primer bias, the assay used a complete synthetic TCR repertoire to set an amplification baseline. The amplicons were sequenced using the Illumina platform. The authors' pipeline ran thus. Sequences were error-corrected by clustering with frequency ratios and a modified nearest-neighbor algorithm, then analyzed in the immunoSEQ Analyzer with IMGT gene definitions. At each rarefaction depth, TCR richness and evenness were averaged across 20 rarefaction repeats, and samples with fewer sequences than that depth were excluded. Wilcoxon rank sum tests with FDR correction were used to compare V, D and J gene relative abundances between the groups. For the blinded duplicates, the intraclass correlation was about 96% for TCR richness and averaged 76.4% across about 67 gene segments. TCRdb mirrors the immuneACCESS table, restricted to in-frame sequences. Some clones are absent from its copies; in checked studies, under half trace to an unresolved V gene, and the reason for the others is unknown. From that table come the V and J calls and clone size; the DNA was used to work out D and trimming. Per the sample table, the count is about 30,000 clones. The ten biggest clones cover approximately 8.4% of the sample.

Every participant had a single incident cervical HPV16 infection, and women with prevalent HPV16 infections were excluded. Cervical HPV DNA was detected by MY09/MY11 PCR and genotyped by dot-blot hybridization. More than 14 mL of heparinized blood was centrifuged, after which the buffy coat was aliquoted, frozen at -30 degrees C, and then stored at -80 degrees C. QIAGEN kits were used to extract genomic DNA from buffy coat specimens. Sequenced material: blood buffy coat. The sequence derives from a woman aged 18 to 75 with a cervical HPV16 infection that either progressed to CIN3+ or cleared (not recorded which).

This receptor carries the CDR3 CASTQGAEVNEQFF. CDR3 DNA (partial): TGTGCCAGCACCCAGGGGGCAGAGGTGAATGAG. The sequence links TRBV2 to TRBJ2-1; TRBD1 agrees with 8 junctional bases. The CDR3 end falls 3 residues outside the read, so it is completed with the germline J gene. According to the germline V gene, CDR1 reads SNHLY and CDR2 reads FYNNEI. The CDR3 goes from the cysteine to the phenylalanine over 14 residues. The DNA shown is the part of the CDR3 that was read: 33 bases, in frame from base 1. Trimming removed 7 bases from V and 7 bases from J; the gene matches leave 9 bases unexplained.